This T cell receptor beta chain originates from a study of neoadjuvant nivolumab and ipilimumab in lung cancer. As concerns this clone: Its matching antigen is unknown.

TCRdb keeps only in-frame clones here, not all; method: immunoSEQ multiplex PCR. This repertoire shows approximately 30,000 clones, 90% found once; its top ten account for approximately 4.6%. General study findings and limits: Resected tumors had greater TCR richness and clonality than uninvolved lung. Only two of four nivolumab-treated tumors gained richness and clonality by surgery. Pretherapy blood TCR richness correlated positively with resected tumor richness.

V was clipped by 3 bases and J by 4 bases, with 16 bases between them. Germline V lookup: CDR1 SGHTA, CDR2 FQGNSA. This CDR3 is built from 15 residues. The chain has TRBV7-2 and TRBJ2-7; D is possibly TRBD2 (6 bases). The TCR comes from an adult with non-small cell lung cancer. The sequencing used peripheral blood, collected after neoadjuvant nivolumab, alone or with ipilimumab, at or shortly before surgery. The CDR3 nucleotides read TGTGCCAGCAGCTTTGAGGCGGGAAGCCCTTACGAGCAGTACTTC. As protein: CASSFEAGSPYEQYF.